The clone carrying this TCR beta chain has more than one count but fewer than ten. The antigen is undetermined. The CDR3 length is 14 residues. With 3 bases removed from V and 2 bases from J, the gap between germline ends came to 12 bases. CDR1 DFQATT and CDR2 SNEGSKA come from the germline V gene (reference sequence). These data are taken from a study of post-analysis software for immune sequencing data. The study, taken as a whole, reports: For normalized Chao1 diversity, multiple sclerosis patients scored significantly lower than controls did. The five TRBV segments detected at higher frequency in patients than in controls included TRBV5-6, TRBV5-1 and TRBV20-1.

Each TCR beta cDNA library carried unique molecular identifiers. MiXCR, applied by TCRdb to the PCR reads, yields one record per CDR3 protein. The table records roughly 870,000 distinct CDR3 sequences, 53% of them present only once. The rearrangement uses TRBV20-1 and TRBJ2-3, with a tentative D call TRBD1 (5 bases). The receptor's source is a girl between 5 and 17 years old with multiple sclerosis. Sequencing used blood. This chain's CDR3 is CSAREPTATDTQYF. In DNA, the CDR3 is TGCAGTGCTAGGGAACCGACAGCCACAGATACGCAGTATTTT.